The next 9 T cell receptor beta chains were all read from a single sample in a study of blood T cells in healthy people across ages. A second PCR of about 6 to 11 cycles used a sample-barcoded 5' primer and a J-beta primer mix. TCRdb re-called the 5' RACE reads with MiXCR, one entry per CDR3 protein. The data show over a million distinct CDR3 sequences, 40% to 50% seen once. Sequenced input: blood. Every receptor here comes from a woman aged 60-75 years in good health.

The chain carries TRBV5-1 and TRBJ1-1; no definite D call. The CDR3 totals 14 residues. Per germline, CDR1 SGHRS and CDR2 YFSETQ. V was cut by 0 bases and J by 8 bases, with 14 bases left in between. For the CDR3, the DNA is TGCGCCAGCAGCTTGGGCGGATCCGCCAGAGAAGCTTTCTTT. It encodes CASSLGGSAREAFF.

This clonotype has a handful of counts. The chain couples TRBV30 to TRBJ2-7, with D possibly TRBD2 on 5 matching bases. Germline-derived CDR1 and CDR2 are GTSNPN and SVGIG (reference sequence). The length of the CDR3 is 15 residues. Trimming stripped 0 bases from V and 0 bases from J, with 12 bases between. CDR3 in amino acids: CAWSVGGLSSYEQYF. The CDR3 DNA follows: TGTGCCTGGAGTGTAGGCGGGCTGAGCTCCTACGAGCAGTACTTC.

The gene calls are TRBV27 and TRBJ2-4; D is perhaps TRBD2 (5 bases). CDR1 MNHEY and CDR2 SMNVEV come from the germline V gene (reference sequence). The CDR3 spans 13 residues. Trimming removed 8 bases from V and 1 base from J, with 9 bases in between. CDR3 residues: CASAGAAKNIQYF. CDR3 coding DNA: TGTGCCAGCGCGGGTGCGGCCAAAAACATTCAGTACTTC.

V is TRBV20-1 and J is TRBJ2-7; 12 bases map to TRBD2. Trimming cost V 2 bases and J 7 bases; bases outside gene matches: 6. The germline V gene encodes CDR1 DFQATT and CDR2 SNEGSKA (reference sequence). CDR3 length: 14 residues. The CDR3, as DNA: TGCAGTGCTAGACTAGCGGGAGGGCGGGGTGAGCAGTACTTC. Translation gives CSARLAGGRGEQYF.

This clonotype was seen more than once but under ten times. The chain carries TRBV6-6 and TRBJ2-4, with 10 bases aligning to TRBD1. Near its end, the DNA agrees better with TRBJ2-7, so the J call may be wrong. Germline V lookup: CDR1 MNHNY, CDR2 SVGAGI (reference sequence). The CDR3 has 14 residues. The CDR3 DNA follows: TGTGCCAGCATGGACAGGGGGATTTCGTACGAGCAGTACTTC. Its translation is CASMDRGISYEQYF.

A note on this clonotype: At one end, the junction sequence differs from germline, possibly due to a read error. This CDR3 is CASSSKVGDRLVYSYTF. The CDR3 DNA follows: TGTGCCAGCAGTTCTAAAGTCGGGGACAGATTAGTCTATAGCTACACCTTC. The chain uses TRBV27 and TRBJ1-2; TRBD1 matches at 7 bases. The CDR3 runs to 17 residues. The germline V gene has CDR1 MNHEY and CDR2 SMNVEV (reference sequence).

The chain recombines TRBV28 with TRBJ2-1; D remains ambiguous. CDR1 and CDR2 (germline): MDHEN, SYDVKM. V gave up 6 bases and J gave up 6 bases, with 12 bases separating them. CDR3 length: 13 residues. CDR3 bases: TGTGCCAGCAGACATAGACTTGGCAATGAGCAGTTCTTC. This encodes CASRHRLGNEQFF.

The V gene is TRBV3-1, the J gene TRBJ2-7, with no clear D. The CDR3 has 15 residues. The V end lost 11 bases, the J end lost 7 bases, and 27 bases lay between the germline ends. Per the germline V gene, CDR1 is LGHDT and CDR2 is YNNKEL (reference sequence). CDR3 coding DNA: TGTGCCTCTGGAGCCCGACCCCTTGACCTTAATGAGCAGTACTTC. It translates to CASGARPLDLNEQYF.

The rearrangement uses TRBV7-3 and TRBJ2-1; perhaps TRBD1 as D (5 bases). The CDR3 totals 14 residues. Germline CDR1 reads SGHTA; CDR2 reads FQGTGA. The V end was cut by 0 bases, the J end by 10 bases, with 13 bases between. The CDR3 here is CASSLTSGIREQFF. The CDR3 nucleotides read TGTGCCAGCAGCTTAACGTCAGGGATTCGGGAGCAGTTCTTC.